This passage covers 26 T cell receptor beta chains from one sample sequenced in a study of regulatory T cells in long-lasting Graves disease. Assembly of TCR beta libraries relied on iRepertoire HTBI primers together with Arm-PCR of CDR3 regions. A single record per CDR3 protein comes from TCRdb applying MiXCR to the multiplex PCR reads. The sample holds more than 650,000 distinct CDR3 sequences, 25% to 35% seen once. As to time point: persistent/refractory GD, antithyroid drugs over 5 years with positive TRAb. Preparation of the TCR library used RNA extracted from PBMCs. The sample here was peripheral blood mononuclear cells (PBMCs), taken when the disease was refractory, from a patient treated with antithyroid drugs. The receptors derive from a female donor with Graves disease.

The chain carries TRBV11-2 and TRBJ2-3; TRBD2 aligns across 13 bases. Germline V gene data show CDR1 as SGHAT and CDR2 as FQNNGV. V trimming: 5 bases; J trimming: 3 bases; junction bases outside the gene matches: 8. The CDR3 contains 17 residues. The CDR3 sequence: CASSLGTSGTWTDTQYF. The DNA of the CDR3 is TGTGCCAGCAGCCTCGGGACTAGCGGGACGTGGACAGATACGCAGTATTTT.

V usage is TRBV12-3 or TRBV12-4 and J usage is TRBJ2-5; a weak D match, TRBD2 (5 bases). Trimming shortened V by 2 bases and J by 3 bases, and 7 bases separated the two germline ends. This CDR3 spans 13 amino acids. The CDR3 region is CASSLSGKETQYF. CDR3 in DNA: TGTGCCAGCAGTTTATCGGGAAAAGAGACCCAGTACTTC.

This clonotype was detected a few times. The rearrangement links TRBV15 to TRBJ1-1, with D perhaps TRBD1 (5 bases). CDR3 length equals 16 residues. The V gene lost 1 base and the J gene lost 1 base, with 13 bases spanning the gap. The germline gives CDR1 LNHNV, CDR2 YYDKDF (reference sequence). The CDR3 loop reads CATSRVVGGGNTEAFF. CDR3 nucleotide sequence: TGTGCCACCAGCAGAGTCGTCGGCGGGGGGAACACTGAAGCTTTCTTT.

The chain carries TRBV27 and TRBJ1-2, with D uncertain. Trimming took 6 bases from V and 4 from J, leaving 12 bases between them. This CDR3 has 13 residues. The V gene's germline CDR1 is MNHEY and CDR2 SMNVEV (reference sequence). The CDR3 protein is CASSPDPTYGYTF. The CDR3 DNA reads as TGTGCCAGCAGCCCCGATCCCACCTATGGCTACACCTTC.

The sample holds many counts of this clonotype. The V and J genes are TRBV11-1 and TRBJ1-2; TRBD1 agrees at 8 bases. The CDR3 runs to 15 residues. Germline V gives CDR1 SGHAT, CDR2 FQDESV (reference sequence). With 4 bases clipped from V and 2 bases from J, the junction kept 6 bases outside the gene matches. The CDR3, as DNA: TGTGCCAGCAGCTCGAGGGACAGGAGAAACTATGGCTACACCTTC. Its protein is CASSSRDRRNYGYTF.

In its sample, this clonotype was seen many times. Compared with germline, one end of the junction differs, possibly owing to a read error. The chain uses TRBV5-1 and TRBJ1-1; 9 bases match TRBD1. The CDR3 runs to 13 residues. Germline V gene sequence: CDR1 SGHRS, CDR2 YFSETQ. The CDR3 loop reads CASSRDRGTEAFF. The CDR3 DNA is TGTGCCAGCAGTCGCGACAGGGGGACTGAAGCTTTCTTT.

The rearrangement joins TRBV7-9 to TRBJ1-4; 7 bases map to TRBD1. The CDR3 contains 17 residues. The germline V gene encodes CDR1 SEHNR and CDR2 FQNEAQ (reference sequence). Losses at the gene ends were 5 bases for V and 7 bases for J; bases not matched to a gene: 16. CDR3 bases: TGTGCCAGCAGCCCCGGGGGACTACAGGGGCGGGGTGAAAAACTGTTTTTT. This translates into CASSPGGLQGRGEKLFF.

This clonotype was observed a few times. The rearrangement uses TRBV3-1 and TRBJ2-5, with 8 bases identical to TRBD1. CDR3 size: 13 residues. The germline V gene has CDR1 LGHDT and CDR2 YNNKEL (reference sequence). J lost 4 bases, V lost 5 bases, and 3 bases had no gene match. The CDR3 DNA reads as TGTGCCAGCAGCGACACAGGGGGAGAGACCCAGTACTTC. It is translated as CASSDTGGETQYF.

J is TRBJ1-2 and V is TRBV7-9, with a weak D call TRBD1 (6 bases). Trimming left V 5 bases short and J 6 bases short, with 16 bases between. This CDR3 contains 14 residues. Germline assignment: CDR1 SEHNR and CDR2 FQNEAQ (reference sequence). For the CDR3, the DNA is TGTGCCAGCAGCCAGTCTACAGGGCTTCATGGCTACACCTTC. It translates to CASSQSTGLHGYTF.

CDR3 amino acids: CAIRTSLGSYEQYF. The CDR3 nucleotides read TGTGCCATTCGGACTAGCTTAGGATCCTACGAGCAGTACTTC. The chain couples TRBV10-3 to TRBJ2-7; 8 positions agree with TRBD2. V lost 9 bases to trimming and J lost 1 base; unmatched junction nucleotides: 8. The germline V gene has CDR1 ENHRY and CDR2 SYGVKD. The CDR3 extends over 14 amino acids.

This clonotype was seen many times. The rearrangement links TRBV28 to TRBJ1-2; TRBD1 is a possible D gene (5 bases). Trimming stripped 6 bases from V and 5 bases from J, with 19 bases between. There are 15 residues in the CDR3. The V gene's germline CDR1 is MDHEN and CDR2 SYDVKM. The DNA for the CDR3 is TGTGCCAGCAGCCCCGAGGTTCAGGGTCGTTATGGCTACACCTTC. This sequence encodes CASSPEVQGRYGYTF.

The V and J genes are TRBV15 and TRBJ1-2; the D gene is possibly TRBD1 (5 bases). CDR1 is LNHNV and CDR2 is YYDKDF in the germline V gene (reference sequence). The CDR3 is 16 residues long. V was shortened by 0 bases and J by 8 bases, with 19 bases between the two germline ends. The CDR3 is CATSRERGVNLGGYTF. In DNA form, the CDR3 reads TGTGCCACCAGCAGAGAACGGGGGGTTAATTTGGGAGGCTACACCTTC.

In this sample, this clonotype turned up many times. The gene calls are TRBV28 and TRBJ1-2; TRBD1 is a possible D gene (6 bases). The V gene lost 5 bases and the J gene lost 9 bases, with 16 bases spanning the gap. CDR1 is MDHEN and CDR2 is SYDVKM in the germline V gene. This CDR3 region has 13 residues. This CDR3 is CASSPTSGDSYTF. In nucleotides, the CDR3 is TGTGCCAGCAGTCCGACCTCAGGGGATAGCTACACCTTC.

This clonotype was counted many times. The rearrangement uses TRBV28 and TRBJ1-1; no clear D gene. The germline V gene has CDR1 MDHEN and CDR2 SYDVKM. The V end was cut by 5 bases, the J end by 1 base, with 8 bases between. This CDR3 region has 13 residues. CDR3 DNA: TGTGCCAGCAGTACTCCGGGGAACACTGAAGCTTTCTTT. Amino acid sequence: CASSTPGNTEAFF.

This clonotype has only a few counts. The chain carries TRBV29-1 and TRBJ1-1; weak D call: TRBD1 (6 bases). The germline V and J ends were trimmed by 2 bases and 4 bases, with 11 bases remaining between them. This CDR3 contains 13 residues. Germline values: CDR1 SQVTM, CDR2 ANQGSEA. CDR3 sequence (DNA): TGCAGCGTTGAATACAGGGCGGGCACTGAAGCTTTCTTT. Protein product: CSVEYRAGTEAFF.

The rearrangement uses TRBV20-1 and TRBJ2-7; D is possibly TRBD2 (5 bases). The V gene's germline CDR1 is DFQATT and CDR2 SNEGSKA (reference sequence). The CDR3 covers 15 residues. V was clipped by 2 bases and J by 7 bases, with 21 bases between them. This CDR3 reads CSARPIRLPKAEQYF. The DNA of the CDR3 is TGCAGTGCTAGACCTATCCGACTACCCAAAGCAGAGCAGTACTTC.

V usage is TRBV19 and J usage is TRBJ1-1; 7 positions agree with TRBD1. Germline CDR1 LNHDA, CDR2 SQIVND (reference sequence). The length of the CDR3 is 15 residues. Trimming removed 5 bases from V and 1 base from J; junction bases left unmatched: 7. The chain's CDR3 is CASSDRVVGNTEAFF. The CDR3 nucleotides are TGTGCCAGTAGTGACAGGGTAGTCGGGAACACTGAAGCTTTCTTT.

This clonotype turned up a few times. The chain carries TRBV7-3 and TRBJ2-2; 10 bases agree with TRBD2. Losses at the gene ends were 3 bases for V and 2 bases for J; bases not matched to a gene: 6. Germline CDR1 SGHTA, CDR2 FQGTGA. The CDR3 covers 17 residues. The CDR3 DNA follows: TGTGCCAGCAGCTTCCAACTAGCGGGGTTTAACACCGGGGAGCTGTTTTTT. This gives the protein CASSFQLAGFNTGELFF.

As concerns this clonotype: This could be a read error, since a much larger clone is one nucleotide away. No conserved phenylalanine or tryptophan is present at the end of the CDR3, so a read error is the likely explanation. The chain recombines TRBV2 with TRBJ1-1; D is ambiguous. In germline, CDR1 is SNHLY, CDR2 FYNNEI. The CDR3 is 15 amino acids. V lost 7 bases, J lost 1 base, and 16 bases lay in between. The CDR3 protein is CASKGDSTKNTEAFS. In nucleotides, the CDR3 is TGTGCCAGCAAGGGTGATTCGACCAAGAACACTGAAGCTTTCTCT.

The chain joins TRBV7-9 to TRBJ2-7; 8 bases line up with TRBD1. CDR1 SEHNR and CDR2 FQNEAQ come from the germline V gene (reference sequence). The V gene end was trimmed by 5 bases and the J gene end by 3 bases; junction bases not matched to a gene: 3. CDR3 length equals 13 residues. The CDR3 bases are TGTGCCAGCAGCACGGGACAGGACTACGAGCAGTACTTC. It specifies CASSTGQDYEQYF.

This clonotype was observed many times. The rearrangement links TRBV12-3 or TRBV12-4 to TRBJ1-2, with 8 bases lining up with TRBD1. Losses at the gene ends were 6 bases for V and 1 base for J; bases not matched to a gene: 7. This CDR3 spans 15 amino acids. CDR3 amino acids: CASRSGGVSNYGYTF. The CDR3 bases are TGTGCCAGCAGATCAGGGGGCGTTAGTAACTATGGCTACACCTTC.

The rearrangement uses TRBV5-5 and TRBJ1-1; D remains ambiguous. Deletions cut 4 bases from V and 0 bases from J, with 10 bases between. The CDR3 is made up of 14 amino acids. Germline lookup yields CDR1 SGHKS and CDR2 YYEKEE (reference sequence). The CDR3 region has the DNA TGTGCCAGCAGCGTAGCCCAGATGAACACTGAAGCTTTCTTT. Its translation: CASSVAQMNTEAFF.

J is TRBJ2-7 and V is TRBV27, with D uncertain. With 3 bases removed from V and 0 bases from J, the gap between germline ends came to 12 bases. The CDR3 consists of 15 residues. The germline CDR1 and CDR2 sequences are MNHEY and SMNVEV (reference sequence). The CDR3 reads CASSFNGQLSYEQYF. Written as DNA, the CDR3 is TGTGCCAGCAGTTTCAATGGGCAACTCTCCTACGAGCAGTACTTC.

V and J are TRBV29-1 and TRBJ2-7; D perhaps matches TRBD2 (5 bases). V lost 4 bases and J 5 bases, leaving 12 bases between the germline ends. The CDR3 is 12 amino acids. From germline, CDR1 is SQVTM and CDR2 ANQGSEA. The CDR3 loop is CSVATVGNEQYF. The CDR3 DNA is TGCAGCGTTGCAACGGTCGGGAACGAGCAGTACTTC.

This clonotype has more than one count but fewer than ten. J is TRBJ1-6 and V is TRBV24-1; D perhaps matches TRBD1 (5 bases). Looked up from germline, CDR1 is KGHDR and CDR2 is SFDVKD. Trimming removed 5 bases at V and 5 bases at J, with 15 bases between. The length of the CDR3 is 16 residues. The CDR3 region is CATSAYSPGNNSPLHF. CDR3 coding DNA: TGTGCCACCAGTGCTTACTCGCCAGGGAATAATTCACCCCTCCACTTT.

V is TRBV25-1 and J is TRBJ2-7, with TRBD1 matching 7 bases. J lost 3 bases, V lost 6 bases, and 5 bases had no gene match. The CDR3 sequence is 13 residues long. The germline V gene encodes CDR1 MGHDK and CDR2 SYGVNS. The CDR3 region is CASSKTGNYEQYF. The CDR3 bases are TGTGCCAGCAGCAAGACAGGGAACTACGAGCAGTACTTC.